The 22 T cell receptor beta chains below come from one sample, sequenced in a study of T cells in Graves' hyperthyroidism and ophthalmopathy. Authors of the study amplified TCR beta CDR3 regions from RNA transcripts. HTBI primers were used for first-round RT-PCR of the TCR CDR3. A single record per CDR3 protein comes from TCRdb applying MiXCR to the multiplex PCR reads. The table has about 520,000 distinct CDR3 sequences, around 22% seen once. Sequencing was done on a sample of blood. These TCRs come from a woman between 25 and 40 years old with Graves' ophthalmopathy.

The chain has TRBV12-3 or TRBV12-4 and TRBJ2-4; a weak D match, TRBD1 (6 bases). This CDR3 contains 16 residues. V was shortened by 1 base and J by 0 bases, with 10 bases between the two germline ends. The CDR3 loop is CASSLGGLVAKNIQYF. Here the CDR3 DNA reads TGTGCCAGCAGTTTAGGGGGGCTAGTAGCCAAAAACATTCAGTACTTC.

This clonotype was seen ten or more times. CDR3 region: CASSGFRQGDGNTIYF. The CDR3 DNA follows: TGTGCCAGCAGCGGTTTCCGACAGGGTGATGGAAACACCATATATTTT. The chain combines TRBV11-1 with TRBJ1-3, with TRBD1 identical over 7 bases. The V gene end was trimmed by 5 bases and the J gene end by 3 bases; junction bases not matched to a gene: 10. Germline loops: CDR1 SGHAT, CDR2 FQDESV (reference sequence). The CDR3 has 16 amino acids.

This clonotype was picked up a small number of times. The chain carries TRBV3-1 and TRBJ1-1; D might be TRBD1 (6 bases). Germline V gene data show CDR1 as LGHDT and CDR2 as YNNKEL (reference sequence). The V gene lost 5 bases and the J gene lost 1 base, with 14 bases spanning the gap. The CDR3 is 15 amino acids. In DNA form, the CDR3 reads TGTGCCAGCAGCTACTACAGGGCTCAGAACACTGAAGCTTTCTTT. Amino acids: CASSYYRAQNTEAFF. Drawing the rest from reference TRBV3-1 and TRBJ1-1, the complete variable domain is DTAVSQTPKYLVTQMGNDKSIKCEQNLGHDTMYWYKQDSKKFLKIMFSYNNKELIINETVPNRFSPKSPDKAHLNLHINSLELGDSAVYFCASSYYRAQNTEAFFGQGTRLTVV.

V usage is TRBV27 and J usage is TRBJ2-5; D perhaps matches TRBD1 (7 bases). V dropped 3 bases and J dropped 2 bases, with 13 bases sitting between them. Germline values: CDR1 MNHEY, CDR2 SMNVEV (reference sequence). The CDR3 totals 15 residues. The CDR3 bases are TGTGCCAGCAGTTTCCGCGGGACAGCTCAAGAGACCCAGTACTTC. This encodes CASSFRGTAQETQYF.

This clonotype was seen repeatedly, ten times or more. V is TRBV6-2 or TRBV6-3 and J is TRBJ1-1; D unresolved. The CDR3 runs 13 residues. CDR1 and CDR2 (germline): MNHEY, SVGEGT. V was shortened by 4 bases and J by 3 bases, with 9 bases between the two germline ends. CDR3 nucleotide sequence: TGTGCCAGCAGTTTCGGGGAGGACACTGAAGCTTTCTTT. Encoded protein: CASSFGEDTEAFF.

In the case of this clonotype: A much larger clone is a single base away; this may be a read error. The rearrangement uses TRBV9 and TRBJ2-5; perhaps TRBD1 as D (5 bases). Germline V CDR1 and CDR2: SGDLS, YYNGEE. This CDR3 is built from 13 residues. The CDR3 loop is CVSSAGRDQTQYF. CDR3 DNA: TGTGTCAGCAGCGCCGGCAGGGATCAGACCCAGTACTTC.

The table lists this clonotype with many counts. The rearrangement links TRBV4-1 to TRBJ2-5, with TRBD2 matching 12 bases. This CDR3 has 16 residues. Germline V CDR1 and CDR2: MGHRA, YSYEKL. V shed 1 base, J shed 2 bases, and the junction held 2 bases outside the gene matches. The CDR3 is CASSQGTSGEQETQYF. In DNA, the CDR3 is TGCGCCAGCAGCCAAGGGACTAGCGGGGAGCAAGAGACCCAGTACTTC.

The chain couples TRBV29-1 to TRBJ1-3; D is perhaps TRBD1 (5 bases). V lost 7 bases to trimming and J lost 0 bases, with 16 bases between them. The germline V gene encodes CDR1 SQVTM and CDR2 ANQGSEA. The length of the CDR3 is 15 residues. As DNA, the CDR3 is TGCAGCGCCGTCCGGGGACCCAGCTCTGGAAACACCATATATTTT. It specifies CSAVRGPSSGNTIYF.

The chain combines TRBV15 with TRBJ2-2; D gene uncertain. Germline V lookup: CDR1 LNHNV, CDR2 YYDKDF (reference sequence). The CDR3 has 16 residues. V lost 1 base and J lost 0, with 9 bases in between. The DNA for the CDR3 is TGTGCCACCAGCAGAGTACGAAAACCGAACACCGGGGAGCTGTTTTTT. As protein: CATSRVRKPNTGELFF. The full variable domain, in which reference TRBV15 and TRBJ2-2 provide the parts outside the CDR3, is DAMVIQNPRYQVTQFGKPVTLSCSQTLNHNVMYWYQQKSSQAPKLLFHYYDKDFNNEADTPDNFQSRRPNTSFCFLDIRSPGLGDTAMYLCATSRVRKPNTGELFFGEGSRLTVL.

Ten or more counts support this clonotype. The chain has TRBV7-6 and TRBJ2-2, with TRBD1 matching over 9 bases. The V gene end was trimmed by 5 bases and the J gene end by 1 base; junction bases not matched to a gene: 5. Per the germline V gene, CDR1 is SGHVS and CDR2 is FNYEAQ. The length of the CDR3 is 16 residues. The CDR3 nucleotides are TGTGCCAGCAGCGGTCGACAGGGGGGGAACACCGGGGAGCTGTTTTTT. As protein: CASSGRQGGNTGELFF. Using reference TRBV7-6 and TRBJ2-2 for the parts outside the CDR3, the full variable domain is GAGVSQSPRYKVTKRGQDVALRCDPISGHVSLYWYRQALGQGPEFLTYFNYEAQQDKSGLPNDRFSAERPEGSISTLTIQRTEQRDSAMYRCASSGRQGGNTGELFFGEGSRLTVL.

This clonotype was observed a handful of times. The V and J genes are TRBV12-3 or TRBV12-4 and TRBJ2-5; 12 bases align to TRBD1. The junction had 7 bases not matched to a gene; V was cut back by 3 bases and J by 5 bases. CDR3 length equals 16 residues. CDR3 sequence reads: CASSFGDRGLLETQYF. CDR3 nucleotide sequence: TGTGCCAGCAGTTTCGGGGACAGGGGGCTTTTGGAGACCCAGTACTTC.

A few counts support this clonotype. V and J are TRBV18 and TRBJ2-7; D not resolved. The CDR3 has 13 amino acids. Trimming removed 5 bases at V and 3 bases at J, with 11 bases between. Germline-derived CDR1 and CDR2 are KGHSH and LQKENI. The CDR3 nucleotides are TGTGCCAGCTCAACGGGCCTTCACTACGAGCAGTACTTC. Translation gives CASSTGLHYEQYF.

This clonotype came up a few times. The J gene is TRBJ2-7, the V gene TRBV19; D is tentatively TRBD1 or TRBD2 (6 bases each). The V end was cut by 3 bases, the J end by 0 bases, with 12 bases between. Germline V lookup: CDR1 LNHDA, CDR2 SQIVND (reference sequence). The CDR3 sequence is 15 residues long. The CDR3 region has the DNA TGTGCCAGTAGTATGGTAGGGGGGAACTCCTACGAGCAGTACTTC. Translated, it gives CASSMVGGNSYEQYF.

The table lists this clonotype with many counts. The chain is built from TRBV4-1 and TRBJ1-5, with D possibly matching TRBD1 (5 bases). Germline-derived CDR1 and CDR2 are MGHRA and YSYEKL. Trimming took off 1 base at V and 1 base at J, with 17 bases between the two ends. The CDR3 extends over 18 amino acids. This CDR3 reads CASSQGGRGGPSNQPQHF. CDR3 nucleotide sequence: TGCGCCAGCAGCCAAGGGGGGAGAGGTGGGCCGAGCAATCAGCCCCAGCATTTT.

With regard to this clonotype: A read error may be the cause here, since a much bigger clone is one base away. The chain is built from TRBV12-5 and TRBJ1-1, with D uncertain. The germline CDR1 and CDR2 sequences are LGHNT and FRNRAP. CDR3 size: 11 residues. Here the CDR3 DNA reads TGTGCTAGTGTCCAAAACACTGAAGTTTTCTTT. This encodes CASVQNTEVFF.

This clonotype occurred many times. This sequence may be a read error, since a much larger clone differs from it by one base. The CDR3 reads CASSLEAGHGYTF. CDR3 in DNA: TGTGCCAGCAGCTTAGAGGCTGGGCACGGCTACACCTTC. The chain recombines TRBV12-3 or TRBV12-4 with TRBJ1-2; D unresolved. CDR3 length equals 13 residues.

This clonotype was observed at least ten times. The chain is built from TRBV2 and TRBJ2-5; no firm D call. The CDR3 contains 14 residues. Trimming removed 4 bases from V and 0 bases from J, with 9 bases in between. CDR1 and CDR2 from the germline V gene are SNHLY and FYNNEI. The CDR3 is CASSGPTYQETQYF. For the CDR3, the DNA is TGTGCCAGCAGTGGACCGACGTACCAAGAGACCCAGTACTTC.

The chain couples TRBV7-9 to TRBJ1-1; tentatively, D is TRBD1 (5 bases). This CDR3 spans 14 amino acids. V lost 8 bases to trimming and J lost 1 base, with 14 bases between them. Germline V gene sequence: CDR1 SEHNR, CDR2 FQNEAQ (reference sequence). The CDR3 region is CASGIAGENTEAFF. The CDR3 DNA sequence: TGTGCCAGCGGTATTGCGGGGGAGAACACTGAAGCTTTCTTT.

The chain has TRBV2 and TRBJ1-2, with 8 nucleotides matching TRBD1. CDR1 is SNHLY, CDR2 FYNNEI, per germline. The CDR3 has 12 residues. Germline trimming cut 6 bases from V and 8 bases from J; bases unmatched to any gene: 5. The CDR3 nucleotides are TGTGCCAGCAGGCAGGGGGCAGGAGGCTACACCTTC. Translated: CASRQGAGGYTF.

V is TRBV4-2 and J is TRBJ1-6; no reliable D call. The ends were cut back, 5 bases at V and 0 bases at J, with 14 bases in the middle. The CDR3 contains 17 residues. Germline V gene sequence: CDR1 LGHNA, CDR2 YNFKEQ. In nucleotides, the CDR3 is TGTGCCAGCAGCACCCCCCCGGGGAGCTCCTATAATTCACCCCTCCACTTT. Translation: CASSTPPGSSYNSPLHF.

This clonotype was detected ten times or more. The V gene is TRBV7-6, the J gene TRBJ2-7; D is possibly TRBD1 (5 bases). This CDR3 has 13 residues. The germline V gene encodes CDR1 SGHVS and CDR2 FNYEAQ. V shed 11 bases and J shed 1 base, with 15 bases lying between them. The CDR3 spells CACIRKGSYEQYF. CDR3 coding DNA: TGTGCCTGCATTAGGAAGGGGTCCTACGAGCAGTACTTC.

This clonotype was counted at least ten times. The CDR3 region has the DNA TGTGCCAGCAGCCATAGTAGCGGGGGGCTCCAAGAGACCCAGTACTTC. Its translation is CASSHSSGGLQETQYF. The gene calls are TRBV4-2 and TRBJ2-5, with 10 bases matching TRBD2. Germline V lookup: CDR1 LGHNA, CDR2 YNFKEQ. The CDR3 runs 16 residues. V was pared by 3 bases and J by 1 base, with 5 bases of the junction left unmatched.